The 22 T cell receptor beta chains below come from one sample, sequenced in a study of T cells in Graves' hyperthyroidism and ophthalmopathy. TCR beta CDR3 regions were amplified from RNA transcripts. Primed by the HTBI set, a first-round RT-PCR was run on the TCR CDR3. TCRdb reprocessed the multiplex PCR reads with MiXCR, giving one entry per CDR3 protein. The table has some 92,000 distinct CDR3 sequences, 35% to 45% seen once. The sample comprised peripheral blood or thyroid tissue (not recorded which). These receptors all come from a woman in her 30s with Graves' hyperthyroidism.

Notes on this clonotype: The CDR3 end shows no conserved phenylalanine or tryptophan, and so a read error is likely. V usage is TRBV4-1 and J usage is TRBJ1-2; D is unresolved. The germline CDR1 and CDR2 sequences are MGHRA and YSYEKL. This CDR3 comprises 13 residues. With 3 bases removed from V and 7 bases from J, the gap between germline ends came to 12 bases. This CDR3 reads CASSQTLASGYTL. In DNA form, the CDR3 reads TGCGCCAGCAGCCAGACATTGGCAAGTGGCTACACCCTC.

This clonotype was seen repeatedly, ten times or more. J is TRBJ2-3 and V is TRBV2, with D tentatively TRBD1 or TRBD2 (5 bases each). CDR1 and CDR2 (germline): SNHLY, FYNNEI. Deletions cut 8 bases from V and 8 bases from J, with 23 bases between. CDR3 length: 15 residues. The CDR3 here is CASCPGRGDTGTQYF. The CDR3 region has the DNA TGTGCCAGCTGTCCGGGAAGGGGCGATACGGGTACGCAGTATTTT.

In this sample, this clonotype turned up many times. V and J are TRBV20-1 and TRBJ2-7, with 11 bases that match TRBD2. CDR1 and CDR2 (germline): DFQATT, SNEGSKA (reference sequence). Unmatched junction bases numbered 13, after V lost 2 bases and J lost 4 bases. This CDR3 comprises 17 residues. The CDR3 protein is CSARKTGGLAGIYEQYF. CDR3 coding DNA: TGCAGTGCTAGAAAGACGGGCGGACTAGCGGGTATTTACGAGCAGTACTTC.

This clonotype was found many times. The rearrangement links TRBV5-1 to TRBJ2-7, with D maybe TRBD2 (6 bases). CDR1 is SGHRS, CDR2 YFSETQ, per germline. This CDR3 has 16 amino acids. Trimming left V 1 base short and J 6 bases short, with 20 bases between. CDR3 sequence (DNA): TGCGCCAGCAGCTTGAGCCAGGGAGGTACGTTTCGCGAGCAGTACTTC. The encoded protein is CASSLSQGGTFREQYF.

This clonotype has a count of ten or more. The chain is built from TRBV5-5 and TRBJ1-4; TRBD1 might be the D (5 bases). V gave up 3 bases and J gave up 5 bases, with 11 bases separating them. The CDR3 contains 14 residues. Germline CDR1 reads SGHKS; CDR2 reads YYEKEE (reference sequence). CDR3 in DNA: TGTGCCAGCAGCTCCGGGACGACAAATGAAAAACTGTTTTTT. This gives the protein CASSSGTTNEKLFF. The full variable domain, its missing parts supplied by reference TRBV5-5 and TRBJ1-4, is DAGVTQSPTHLIKTRGQQVTLRCSPISGHKSVSWYQQVLGQGPQFIFQYYEKEERGRGNFPDRFSARQFPNYSSELNVNALLLGDSALYLCASSSGTTNEKLFFGSGTQLSVL.

The chain has TRBV19 and TRBJ1-1; no clear D gene. The CDR3 consists of 12 residues. Between the trimmed V and J ends, which lost 6 bases and 6 bases, there was a span of 11 bases. The germline V gene has CDR1 LNHDA and CDR2 SQIVND (reference sequence). The CDR3 loop is CASSLRDAEAFF. CDR3 coding DNA: TGTGCCAGTAGCCTCCGCGACGCTGAAGCTTTCTTT.

This chain joins TRBV28 and TRBJ1-6; D gene uncertain. This CDR3 spans 13 amino acids. The germline V gene has CDR1 MDHEN and CDR2 SYDVKM. CDR3 region: CAGTRGYNSPLHF. The CDR3 DNA sequence: TGTGCTGGTACCCGGGGATATAATTCACCCCTCCACTTT.

J is TRBJ1-1 and V is TRBV15, with D possibly TRBD1 on 5 matching bases. This CDR3 has 17 residues. With 1 base removed from V and 0 bases from J, the gap between germline ends came to 15 bases. Germline loops: CDR1 LNHNV, CDR2 YYDKDF (reference sequence). CDR3 in DNA: TGTGCCACCAGCAGAGGTAGCCTGCGACAGTTGAACACTGAAGCTTTCTTT. Amino acid sequence: CATSRGSLRQLNTEAFF. The complete variable domain, with remaining parts taken from reference TRBV15 and TRBJ1-1, reads DAMVIQNPRYQVTQFGKPVTLSCSQTLNHNVMYWYQQKSSQAPKLLFHYYDKDFNNEADTPDNFQSRRPNTSFCFLDIRSPGLGDTAMYLCATSRGSLRQLNTEAFFGQGTRLTVV.

This clonotype was seen at least ten times. V usage is TRBV20-1 and J usage is TRBJ2-3, with 13 nucleotides matching TRBD2. CDR3 size: 16 residues. With 4 bases clipped from V and 4 bases from J, the junction kept 8 bases outside the gene matches. CDR1 and CDR2 (germline): DFQATT, SNEGSKA (reference sequence). CDR3: CSATFGLAGVSDTQYF. In nucleotides, the CDR3 is TGCAGTGCTACCTTCGGACTAGCGGGAGTATCAGATACGCAGTATTTT.

This clonotype has a count of ten or more. This chain joins TRBV19 and TRBJ1-5; 7 nucleotides align to TRBD1. Trimming at V came to 8 bases and at J to 0 bases, leaving 10 bases not matched to a gene. CDR3 size: 16 residues. Germline assignment: CDR1 LNHDA and CDR2 SQIVND (reference sequence). The CDR3 loop reads CASHPRGDLSNQPQHF. The CDR3, as DNA: TGTGCCAGTCACCCCAGGGGGGACCTTAGCAATCAGCCCCAGCATTTT.

This clonotype was seen only a few times. This sequence joins TRBV10-3 and TRBJ1-6, with a weak D call TRBD1 (5 bases). This CDR3 spans 16 amino acids. Germline CDR1 is ENHRY and CDR2 is SYGVKD. Trimming cost V 2 bases and J 0 bases, with 8 bases left between them. This CDR3 reads CAISENDSSYNSPLHF. CDR3 in DNA: TGTGCCATCAGTGAGAATGACAGCTCCTATAATTCACCCCTCCACTTT.

The chain is built from TRBV29-1 and TRBJ2-5; possibly TRBD2 for D (6 bases). The CDR3 covers 10 residues. Trimming took 7 bases from V and 4 from J, leaving 7 bases between them. Germline V gives CDR1 SQVTM, CDR2 ANQGSEA. CDR3 in DNA: TGCAGCGCGGGAGCAGAGACCCAGTACTTC. It codes for CSAGAETQYF.

The chain carries TRBV5-1 and TRBJ2-1; 12 bases agree with TRBD2. V shed 0 bases and J 14 bases; nucleotides not matched to a gene: 6. Germline values: CDR1 SGHRS, CDR2 YFSETQ. This CDR3 is 14 amino acids long. The CDR3 DNA reads as TGCGCCAGCAGCTTGGCAGGACTAGCGGGAACAGAGTTCTTC. The encoded protein is CASSLAGLAGTEFF.

This chain uses TRBV15 with TRBJ2-5; possibly TRBD2 for D (6 bases). Trimming shortened V by 9 bases and J by 0 bases, and 11 bases separated the two germline ends. CDR1 is LNHNV, CDR2 YYDKDF, per germline (reference sequence). The CDR3 is 13 residues long. CDR3 protein: CATGGTDQETQYF. In DNA, the CDR3 is TGTGCCACTGGCGGGACGGACCAAGAGACCCAGTACTTC.

This clonotype was seen at least ten times. The chain combines TRBV5-5 with TRBJ1-2, with TRBD1 matching 7 bases. The CDR3 is made up of 15 amino acids. J lost 3 bases, V lost 0 bases, and 5 bases had no gene match. Looked up from germline, CDR1 is SGHKS and CDR2 is YYEKEE (reference sequence). CDR3 loop: CASSLGFQGDYGYTF. CDR3 in DNA: TGTGCCAGCAGCTTGGGATTTCAGGGGGACTATGGCTACACCTTC.

Only a few counts were recorded for this clonotype. V is TRBV27 and J is TRBJ1-1, with TRBD1 matching over 8 bases. This CDR3 has 14 residues. The germline V gene has CDR1 MNHEY and CDR2 SMNVEV (reference sequence). The J segment lost 1 base and the V segment lost 6 bases, leaving 4 bases of the junction unmatched. CDR3 loop: CASRTQGGNTEAFF. The CDR3, as DNA: TGTGCCAGCAGAACACAGGGGGGGAACACTGAAGCTTTCTTT.

This clonotype was recorded only once. The gene calls are TRBV15 and TRBJ1-4; 7 nucleotides align to TRBD1. J gave up 0 bases and V 5 bases, and 6 bases lay outside the gene matches. This CDR3 region has 16 residues. Germline lookup yields CDR1 LNHNV and CDR2 YYDKDF (reference sequence). The CDR3 sequence: CATSPRGSTTNEKLFF. CDR3 in DNA: TGTGCCACCAGCCCCAGGGGGAGCACAACTAATGAAAAACTGTTTTTT.

In its sample, this clonotype was seen many times. The chain combines TRBV20-1 with TRBJ2-5; perhaps TRBD2 as D (5 bases). Germline-derived CDR1 and CDR2 are DFQATT and SNEGSKA (reference sequence). With 3 bases removed from V and 9 bases from J, the gap between germline ends came to 26 bases. The CDR3 length is 16 residues. CDR3 nucleotide sequence: TGCAGTGCTAGTAGCGCAGAGTTACATAGCAATCAGCCCCAGTACTTC. This translates into CSASSAELHSNQPQYF.

The V gene is TRBV27, the J gene TRBJ1-1; D not certain. CDR3 length: 14 residues. CDR1 is MNHEY and CDR2 is SMNVEV in the germline V gene (reference sequence). The V end was cut by 2 bases, the J end by 4 bases, with 11 bases between. Here the CDR3 DNA reads TGTGCCAGCAGTTTAACCGATATGAGCACTGAAGCTTTCTTT. It specifies CASSLTDMSTEAFF.

This clonotype was seen at least ten times. CDR3 sequence (DNA): TGTGCCATCACCGGGACAGGGAACACCGGGGAGCTGTTTTTT. Its translation: CAITGTGNTGELFF. The V call is TRBV10-3, the J call TRBJ2-2; 8 bases fit TRBD1. After removal of 7 bases from V and 1 base from J, the junction contained 2 bases not matched to a gene. Germline V gene sequence: CDR1 ENHRY, CDR2 SYGVKD. The CDR3 extends over 14 amino acids.

The chain carries TRBV3-1 and TRBJ1-2; D not certain. This CDR3 is 11 amino acids long. Looked up from germline, CDR1 is LGHDT and CDR2 is YNNKEL (reference sequence). The ends were cut back, 6 bases at V and 3 bases at J, with 5 bases in the middle. The CDR3 bases are TGTGCCAGCAGAGGACACTATGGCTACACCTTC. This codes for CASRGHYGYTF.

The table lists this clonotype with many counts. This chain links TRBV5-6 with TRBJ2-5; no clear D gene. V lost 4 bases to trimming and J lost 5 bases, with 12 bases between them. The CDR3 consists of 13 residues. CDR1 and CDR2 (germline): SGHDT, YYEEEE. In DNA, the CDR3 is TGTGCCAGCAGCGGAAACCCTTTGGAGACCCAGTACTTC. Protein: CASSGNPLETQYF.